The next 32 T cell receptor beta chains were all read from a single sample in a study of beta chain features in type 1 diabetes. The entirety of the isolated RNA underwent reverse transcription, so expressed TCRB transcripts were sequenced. Sequencing used immunoSEQ multiplex PCR; TCRdb keeps in-frame clones, though not all of them. The repertoire has about 290,000 clones, around 7.8% of them found once; the top ten carry more than 0.9%. The sample comprised central memory CD4+ T cells from blood. These receptors all come from a woman younger than 30 in good health.

This clone was observed a few times. The chain has TRBV29-1 and TRBJ1-1; D is unclear. The CDR3 sequence is 12 residues long. The V end lost 1 base, the J end lost 1 base, and 4 bases lay between the germline ends. The germline V gene has CDR1 SQVTM and CDR2 ANQGSEA. As DNA, the CDR3 is TGCAGCGTTGAAGTGTGGAACACTGAAGCTTTCTTT. Protein sequence: CSVEVWNTEAFF.

This clone was seen at least ten times. The chain combines TRBV5-1 with TRBJ2-3, with TRBD1 matching 9 bases. V dropped 4 bases and J dropped 7; count of bases not matched to a gene: 13. CDR3 size: 16 residues. Germline CDR1 is SGHRS and CDR2 is YFSETQ. The CDR3 loop is CASSALNNRGRNTQYF. In DNA, the CDR3 is TGCGCCAGCAGCGCGCTAAACAACAGGGGGCGAAATACGCAGTATTTT.

This clone was counted only a few times. This chain connects TRBV20-1 to TRBJ1-4; D gene unclear. This CDR3 has 11 amino acids. V was trimmed by 7 bases and J by 4 bases, leaving 7 bases between them. CDR1 and CDR2 from the germline V gene are DFQATT and SNEGSKA (reference sequence). Written as DNA, the CDR3 is TGCAGTGTTTGGATTAATGAAAAACTGTTTTTT. It translates to CSVWINEKLFF.

This clone appeared a few times. J is TRBJ2-1 and V is TRBV5-1; a weak D match, TRBD2 (6 bases). V lost 0 bases and J 7 bases, leaving 14 bases between the germline ends. The CDR3 is 15 amino acids. The V gene's germline CDR1 is SGHRS and CDR2 YFSETQ. CDR3 in amino acids: CASSLDRAGMNEQFF. DNA for the CDR3: TGCGCCAGCAGCTTGGACCGGGCGGGGATGAATGAGCAGTTCTTC.

Only a few counts were recorded for this clone. The rearrangement uses TRBV7-9 and TRBJ2-3; no clear D. Trimming shortened V by 5 bases and J by 6 bases, and 12 bases separated the two germline ends. Germline V CDR1 and CDR2: SEHNR, FQNEAQ (reference sequence). CDR3 length equals 13 residues. Here the CDR3 reads CASSQPRADTQYF. The CDR3 DNA reads as TGTGCCAGCAGCCAACCTCGGGCGGATACGCAGTATTTT.

In this sample, this clone turned up a few times. V usage is TRBV6-5 and J usage is TRBJ1-2; no clear D. CDR1 and CDR2 (germline): MNHEY, SVGAGI. The CDR3 loop spans 12 amino acids. V was pared by 6 bases and J by 5 bases, with 10 bases between. The CDR3 reads CASSRNQYGYTF. CDR3 bases: TGTGCCAGCAGCCGCAACCAATATGGCTACACCTTC.

This clone came up many times. In nucleotides, the CDR3 is TGTGCCAGCAGTCTGGACAGGGGCGCGAACACCGGGGAGCTGTTTTTT. Translating it yields CASSLDRGANTGELFF. This rearrangement joins TRBV28 to TRBJ2-2, with 9 positions matching TRBD1. This CDR3 spans 16 amino acids. Germline trimming cut 5 bases from V and 0 bases from J; bases unmatched to any gene: 4. Germline CDR1 MDHEN, CDR2 SYDVKM.

The rearrangement uses TRBV27 and TRBJ2-3; the D is unclear. Between the trimmed V and J ends, which lost 3 bases and 5 bases, there was a span of 18 bases. The CDR3 runs 16 residues. Looked up from germline, CDR1 is MNHEY and CDR2 is SMNVEV (reference sequence). CDR3 region: CASSFRGPTYGDTQYF. The CDR3 bases are TGTGCCAGCAGTTTTCGTGGACCAACGTACGGAGATACGCAGTATTTT.

The DNA of the CDR3 is TGTGCCAGCAGCGTAGCTTCGGGAGTACAAGAGACCCAGTACTTC. Its translation is CASSVASGVQETQYF. V is TRBV9 and J is TRBJ2-5, with D tentatively TRBD2 (6 bases). V was cut by 0 bases and J by 2 bases, with 11 bases left in between. This CDR3 has 15 residues. The germline CDR1 and CDR2 sequences are SGDLS and YYNGEE.

A few counts support this clone. The chain carries TRBV19 and TRBJ2-7; D gene ambiguous. Deletions cut 3 bases from V and 1 base from J, with 13 bases between. The germline CDR1 and CDR2 sequences are LNHDA and SQIVND (reference sequence). This CDR3 is 15 amino acids long. The chain's CDR3 is CASSMRAGSSYEQYF. The CDR3 DNA is TGTGCCAGTAGTATGCGCGCAGGTTCTTCCTACGAGCAGTACTTC.

The V gene is TRBV27, the J gene TRBJ1-5, with D hard to call. Trimming left V 1 base short and J 4 bases short, with 5 bases between. CDR1 is MNHEY, CDR2 SMNVEV, per germline (reference sequence). CDR3 length: 13 residues. CDR3 coding DNA: TGTGCCAGCAGTTTATGGCGGAATCAGCCCCAGCATTTT. Its protein is CASSLWRNQPQHF.

This chain uses TRBV7-3 with TRBJ1-3; weak D call: TRBD1 (6 bases). The V end was cut by 5 bases, the J end by 4 bases, with 9 bases between. Germline-derived CDR1 and CDR2 are SGHTA and FQGTGA. The CDR3 length is 13 residues. CDR3 nucleotides: TGTGCCAGCAGCGTTGACAGGGGAAACACCATATATTTT. Protein product: CASSVDRGNTIYF.

This clone was seen a handful of times. The rearrangement uses TRBV7-2 and TRBJ2-5, with 10 nucleotides matching TRBD1. Trimming at V came to 1 base and at J to 5 bases, leaving 7 bases not matched to a gene. Germline assignment: CDR1 SGHTA and CDR2 FQGNSA. This CDR3 has 16 residues. As DNA, the CDR3 is TGTGCCAGCAGCTTAGGAGGGACAGGGGCTTGGGAGACCCAGTACTTC. Encoded protein: CASSLGGTGAWETQYF.

In this sample, this clone turned up a few times. Distinct nucleotide sequences in the sample also encode this CDR3. The chain recombines TRBV20-1 with TRBJ2-3; no definite D call. The germline V gene encodes CDR1 DFQATT and CDR2 SNEGSKA (reference sequence). CDR3 size: 11 residues. The V and J ends lost 2 bases and 3 bases respectively, with 3 bases between them. The DNA for the CDR3 is TGCAGTGCTAGATCAACAGATACGCAGTATTTT. It translates to CSARSTDTQYF.

In this sample, this clone turned up a few times. The chain recombines TRBV7-9 with TRBJ2-7; no clear D gene. Germline V gene data show CDR1 as SEHNR and CDR2 as FQNEAQ (reference sequence). V was clipped by 4 bases and J by 5 bases, with 15 bases between them. This CDR3 comprises 14 residues. CDR3 bases: TGTGCCAGCAGCTCGGTCGGCAGGCAGGACGAGCAGTACGTC. Protein: CASSSVGRQDEQYV.

This chain connects TRBV5-1 to TRBJ2-2; D unclear. V lost 8 bases and J lost 5, with 16 bases in between. This CDR3 has 14 amino acids. Germline assignment: CDR1 SGHRS and CDR2 YFSETQ. The CDR3 is CASTEATGTGELFF. CDR3 DNA sequence: TGCGCCAGTACCGAAGCGACCGGGACCGGGGAGCTGTTTTTT.

The genes are TRBV9 and TRBJ1-3, with D maybe TRBD1 (5 bases). CDR3 length: 17 amino acids. Germline V CDR1 and CDR2: SGDLS, YYNGEE. With 0 bases removed from V and 0 bases from J, the gap between germline ends came to 13 bases. The DNA of the CDR3 is TGTGCCAGCAGCGTAGCTTGGCAGGGACTCTCTGGAAACACCATATATTTT. Its translation: CASSVAWQGLSGNTIYF. Using reference TRBV9 and TRBJ1-3 for the parts outside the CDR3, the full variable domain is DSGVTQTPKHLITATGQRVTLRCSPRSGDLSVYWYQQSLDQGLQFLIQYYNGEERAKGNILERFSAQQFPDLHSELNLSSLELGDSALYFCASSVAWQGLSGNTIYFGEGSWLTVV.

In this sample, this clone turned up a few times. V is TRBV5-1 and J is TRBJ2-5; 8 bases agree with TRBD2. CDR1 is SGHRS and CDR2 is YFSETQ in the germline V gene. Trimming took 3 bases from V and 3 from J; bases not matched to a gene: 4. The CDR3 loop spans 14 amino acids. The CDR3: CASSYSGVKETQYF. For the CDR3, the DNA is TGCGCCAGCAGCTATAGCGGGGTAAAAGAGACCCAGTACTTC. Full variable domain (remainder filled in from reference TRBV5-1 and TRBJ2-5): KAGVTQTPRYLIKTRGQQVTLSCSPISGHRSVSWYQQTPGQGLQFLFEYFSETQRNKGNFPGRFSGRQFSNSRSEMNVSTLELGDSALYLCASSYSGVKETQYFGPGTRLLVL.

The sample holds a few counts of this clone. The V gene is TRBV18, the J gene TRBJ2-7; 7 nucleotides align to TRBD1. Germline values: CDR1 KGHSH, CDR2 LQKENI. Unmatched junction bases numbered 5, after V lost 3 bases and J lost 0 bases. This CDR3 is built from 15 residues. CDR3 amino acids: CASSPARDSSYEQYV. CDR3 sequence (DNA): TGTGCCAGCTCACCCGCCCGGGACAGCTCCTACGAGCAGTACGTC.

The chain joins TRBV9 to TRBJ2-1; a possible D gene is TRBD2 (5 bases). Trimming removed 2 bases at V and 5 bases at J, with 14 bases between. Germline CDR1 reads SGDLS; CDR2 reads YYNGEE. This CDR3 spans 15 amino acids. CDR3 DNA: TGTGCCAGCAGCGTTTCGGGGAATGACCACAATGAGCAGTTCTTC. Translation gives CASSVSGNDHNEQFF.

V gene TRBV6-6 combines with J gene TRBJ1-5; D not certain. V lost 8 bases, J lost 5 bases, and 13 bases lay in between. In germline, CDR1 is MNHNY, CDR2 SVGAGI (reference sequence). This CDR3 has 13 amino acids. The chain's CDR3 is CASHKTGYQPQHF. The CDR3 region has the DNA TGTGCCAGCCACAAAACGGGTTATCAGCCCCAGCATTTT.

Of note for this clone: The junction and the germline gene differ at one end; a read error may be behind it. The V call is TRBV5-4, the J call TRBJ2-1; TRBD2 matches 9 bases. Per the germline V gene, CDR1 is SGHNT and CDR2 is YYREEE (reference sequence). The CDR3 length is 17 residues. The CDR3 DNA is TGCGCCAGCAGCCAAAAATGGGCGCTAGCGGGGAATAGTGAGCAGTTCTTC. Its protein is CASSQKWALAGNSEQFF.

The rearrangement uses TRBV27 and TRBJ1-1, with D perhaps matching TRBD1 (6 bases). The V and J ends lost 5 bases and 5 bases respectively, with 18 bases between them. The CDR3 is made up of 15 amino acids. Germline V gives CDR1 MNHEY, CDR2 SMNVEV (reference sequence). The CDR3 protein is CASSGYSPRGTEAFF. In DNA, the CDR3 is TGTGCCAGCAGTGGATATTCTCCGAGGGGGACTGAAGCTTTCTTT.

This clone was counted a few times. This chain links TRBV6-5 with TRBJ2-1; D remains ambiguous. The CDR3 is 14 amino acids. Trimming took off 8 bases at V and 5 bases at J, with 16 bases between the two ends. CDR1 and CDR2 from the germline V gene are MNHEY and SVGAGI. The CDR3 DNA follows: TGTGCCAGCTCAGGACCCCCTGTGCACAATGAGCAGTTCTTC. The encoded protein is CASSGPPVHNEQFF.

This clone has just a few counts. J is TRBJ1-1 and V is TRBV5-4; D is possibly TRBD1 (5 bases). This CDR3 comprises 13 residues. Trimming removed 9 bases from V and 0 bases from J, with 12 bases in between. Germline loops: CDR1 SGHNT, CDR2 YYREEE (reference sequence). The CDR3 DNA is TGTGCCACCGAGACAGCCTTGAACACTGAAGCTTTCTTT. Amino acids: CATETALNTEAFF. The complete variable domain, with remaining parts taken from reference TRBV5-4 and TRBJ1-1, reads ETGVTQSPTHLIKTRGQQVTLRCSSQSGHNTVSWYQQALGQGPQFIFQYYREEENGRGNFPPRFSGLQFPNYSSELNVNALELDDSALYLCATETALNTEAFFGQGTRLTVV.

CDR3 nucleotide sequence: TGTGCCGGGGGGCTCGCGGGCACAGATACGCAGTATTTT. This gives the protein CAGGLAGTDTQYF. The chain uses TRBV2 and TRBJ2-3; D is possibly TRBD1 or TRBD2 (6 bases each). The V end was cut by 11 bases, the J end by 1 base, with 13 bases between. Germline lookup yields CDR1 SNHLY and CDR2 FYNNEI. The CDR3 runs to 13 residues.

A few counts support this clone. The chain combines TRBV7-9 with TRBJ2-3; D assignment may be TRBD1 or TRBD2 (7 bases each). Per germline, CDR1 SEHNR and CDR2 FQNEAQ (reference sequence). This CDR3 comprises 19 residues. Trimming pared 7 bases from V and 3 bases from J, leaving 29 bases between. The CDR3 spells CASTVFPRGVGQPTDTQYF. The CDR3 DNA reads TGTGCCAGCACCGTATTTCCTCGGGGGGTGGGACAGCCGACAGATACGCAGTATTTT.

This clone was found a few times. V gene TRBV7-2 combines with J gene TRBJ1-1, with a possible D match to TRBD1 (6 bases). V was shortened by 3 bases and J by 1 base, with 9 bases between the two germline ends. CDR1 is SGHTA and CDR2 is FQGNSA in the germline V gene. This CDR3 comprises 14 residues. The CDR3 loop is CASSLTGSNTEAFF. CDR3 nucleotides: TGTGCCAGCAGCTTGACAGGTTCGAACACTGAAGCTTTCTTT.

The chain links TRBV27 to TRBJ1-2; perhaps TRBD1 as D (6 bases). This CDR3 region has 13 residues. Trimming shortened V by 6 bases and J by 7 bases, and 15 bases separated the two germline ends. The V gene's germline CDR1 is MNHEY and CDR2 SMNVEV (reference sequence). The CDR3 bases are TGTGCCAGCAGCCTAACAGGGCAGGGTGGCTACACCTTC. It yields the protein CASSLTGQGGYTF.

This clone was recorded a few times. The chain uses TRBV7-9 and TRBJ1-2, with a possible D match to TRBD1 (5 bases). The germline V gene has CDR1 SEHNR and CDR2 FQNEAQ (reference sequence). V gave up 1 base and J gave up 8 bases, with 14 bases separating them. The CDR3 contains 14 residues. DNA of the CDR3: TGTGCCAGCAGCTTAGGTGGGGGGAGTGAGGGCTACACCTTC. It encodes CASSLGGGSEGYTF.

This clone was seen more than once but under ten times. The chain uses TRBV30 and TRBJ1-1; 9 bases match TRBD1. With 3 bases clipped from V and 1 base from J, the junction kept 15 bases outside the gene matches. This CDR3 comprises 18 residues. Germline V gene sequence: CDR1 GTSNPN, CDR2 SVGIG (reference sequence). The CDR3: CAWRVGGTGTLRNTEAFF. DNA of the CDR3: TGTGCCTGGAGGGTTGGCGGGACAGGGACCTTGAGGAACACTGAAGCTTTCTTT.

This chain connects TRBV7-2 to TRBJ2-3; the D gene is possibly TRBD2 (7 bases). The CDR3 spans 14 residues. From germline, CDR1 is SGHTA and CDR2 FQGNSA. V lost 2 bases, J lost 4 bases, and 10 bases lay in between. CDR3 coding DNA: TGTGCCAGCAGCTTACAAGGGGGGGCAGATACGCAGTATTTT. Protein product: CASSLQGGADTQYF.